The following is a TCR beta chain sequence with its context. The CDR3 runs to 16 residues. CDR1 SGHRS and CDR2 YFSETQ come from the germline V gene. Trimming shortened V by 4 bases and J by 2 bases, and 18 bases separated the two germline ends. In the original workflow: Estimation of nucleated cell counts relied on the amplification of reference gene primers. Clones were sequenced by immunoSEQ multiplex PCR, and TCRdb holds only the in-frame ones, with some missing. The V and J calls and the clone size are those of that table, but D and trimming were determined from the DNA. The sample has roughly 200,000 clones, around 91% seen once; the top ten hold around 0.63%. These data originate in a study of blood T cell repertoires in COVID-19. About the research overall: The samples span acute and convalescent COVID-19 from the United States, Italy and Spain.

J is TRBJ2-5 and V is TRBV5-1; D not certain. This sequence was found in a man in his fifties or sixties with acute or convalescent COVID-19. Material for sequencing was peripheral blood. CDR3 in DNA: TGCGCCAGCAGCCGAACCTCTGGGCAGCTACAAGAGACCCAGTACTTC. Protein: CASSRTSGQLQETQYF.